The clone carrying this TCR beta chain was counted many times. Time point indicated: longitudinal time-point 3. The authors produced cDNA by 5'RACE using 10-nucleotide random UMIs. TCRdb re-derived calls from the 5' RACE reads in MiXCR, one entry per CDR3 protein. The data hold 53,000 or so distinct CDR3 sequences, with 7% to 10% observed a single time. CDR3 length: 15 amino acids. The germline CDR1 and CDR2 sequences are DFQATT and SNEGSKA (reference sequence). Trimming left V 5 bases short and J 2 bases short, with 16 bases between. These data are taken from a study of neurological immune-mediated disorders.

The sequence came from a woman in her 40s in good health. V is TRBV20-1 and J is TRBJ2-1; tentatively, D is TRBD1 (6 bases). The sequenced material came from PBMCs. The DNA of the CDR3 is TGCAGTGCTGGATTGTCAGGGGTGACCTACAATGAGCAGTTCTTC. Amino acids: CSAGLSGVTYNEQFF.